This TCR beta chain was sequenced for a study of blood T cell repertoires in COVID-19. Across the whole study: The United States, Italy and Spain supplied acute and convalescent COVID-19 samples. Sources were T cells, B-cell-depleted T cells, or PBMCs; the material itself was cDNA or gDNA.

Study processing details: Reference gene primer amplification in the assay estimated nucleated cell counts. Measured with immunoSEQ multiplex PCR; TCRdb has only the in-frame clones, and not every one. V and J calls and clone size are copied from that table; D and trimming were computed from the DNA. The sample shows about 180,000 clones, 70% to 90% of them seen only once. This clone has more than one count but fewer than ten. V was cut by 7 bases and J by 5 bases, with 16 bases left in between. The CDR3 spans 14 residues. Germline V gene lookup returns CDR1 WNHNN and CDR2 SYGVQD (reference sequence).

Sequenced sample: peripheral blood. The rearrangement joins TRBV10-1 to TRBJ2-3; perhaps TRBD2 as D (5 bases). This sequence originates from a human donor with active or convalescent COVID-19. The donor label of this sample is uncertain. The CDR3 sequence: CASTGGRVGDTQYF. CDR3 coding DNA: TGCGCCAGCACCGGAGGACGAGTGGGAGATACGCAGTATTTT.